The sequence of this T cell receptor (beta chain) was determined in a study of blood T cell repertoires in COVID-19. Some clones are missing from TCRdb's copy, which holds only in-frame ones; the method was immunoSEQ multiplex PCR. The sample holds approximately 200,000 clones, about four fifths seen once. J lost 13 bases, V lost 4 bases, and 16 bases had no gene match. Germline CDR1 is MDHEN and CDR2 is SYDVKM. The CDR3 has 15 residues. Self-reported history from a screening survey and questionnaire set each donor's cohort. This clonotype was obtained from a woman in her thirties or forties with acute COVID-19. The genes are TRBV28 and TRBJ1-1; 9 bases map to TRBD1. The specimen sequenced was PBMCs or T cells enriched from blood (not recorded which). CDR3 loop: CASSSLTGGASWYFF. The DNA for the CDR3 is TGTGCCAGCAGTTCCCTTACAGGGGGCGCCTCCTGGTATTTCTTT.